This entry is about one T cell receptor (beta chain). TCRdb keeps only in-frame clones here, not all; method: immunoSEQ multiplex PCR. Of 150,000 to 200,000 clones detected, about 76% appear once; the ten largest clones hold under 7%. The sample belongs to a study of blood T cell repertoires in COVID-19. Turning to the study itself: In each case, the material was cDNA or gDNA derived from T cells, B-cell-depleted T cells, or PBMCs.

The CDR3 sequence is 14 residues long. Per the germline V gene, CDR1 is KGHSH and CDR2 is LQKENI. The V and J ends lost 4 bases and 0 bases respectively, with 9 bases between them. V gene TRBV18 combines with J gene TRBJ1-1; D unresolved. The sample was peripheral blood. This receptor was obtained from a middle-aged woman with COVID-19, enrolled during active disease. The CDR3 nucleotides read TGTGCCAGCTCACTGGGGAGCGTGAACACTGAAGCTTTCTTT. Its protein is CASSLGSVNTEAFF.